A selection of T cell receptor beta chains follows, all from one sample in a study of post-analysis software for immune sequencing data. TCRdb ran MiXCR on the PCR reads and lists one entry per CDR3 protein. Of some 450,000 distinct CDR3 sequences listed, less than 45% were seen once; the top ten hold 9% to 13%. Sequenced sample: blood. The source is a girl under 18 with multiple sclerosis. The CDR3 runs from the conserved cysteine through the conserved F or W. A D gene is named only where the DNA matches it firmly. For some rows the clone size is stated as once, few or many, or as a class when expanded; others skip it.

cdr3_length: 15
clone_size: NA
j_call: TRBJ2-1
v_call: TRBV7-9
d_call: NA
cdr3_nt: TGTGCCAGCACAGTCCTGGGGAGAACCTACAATGAGCAGTTCTTC
cdr3_aa: CASTVLGRTYNEQFF

cdr3_length: 15
clone_size: NA
j_call: TRBJ1-5
v_call: TRBV20-1
d_call: NA
cdr3_nt: TGCAGTGCTTCCTCCAGGGGACTGAGCAATCAGCCCCAGCATTTT
cdr3_aa: CSASSRGLSNQPQHF

cdr3_length: 14
clone_size: NA
j_call: TRBJ2-7
v_call: TRBV4-3
d_call: TRBD1
cdr3_nt: TGCGCCAGCAGCCTTGGACAGGGGAACCACGAGCAGTACTTC
cdr3_aa: CASSLGQGNHEQYF

cdr3_length: 11
clone_size: once
j_call: TRBJ2-3
v_call: TRBV20-1
d_call: NA
cdr3_nt: TGCAGTGGTGGAGTCACAGATACGCAGTATTTT
cdr3_aa: CSGGVTDTQYF

cdr3_length: 17
clone_size: NA
j_call: TRBJ2-7
v_call: TRBV28
d_call: TRBD2
cdr3_nt: TGTGCCAGCAGTTTTCCAAAGACTAGCGGGAGATCCTACGAGCAGTACTTC
cdr3_aa: CASSFPKTSGRSYEQYF

cdr3_length: 12
clone_size: few
j_call: TRBJ2-7
v_call: TRBV20-1
d_call: TRBD2
cdr3_nt: TGCAGGGCGACTAGCCAAACCTACGAGCAGTACTTC
cdr3_aa: CRATSQTYEQYF

cdr3_length: 15
clone_size: NA
j_call: TRBJ2-3
v_call: TRBV12-3/TRBV12-4
d_call: NA
cdr3_nt: TGTGCCAGCAGTGTTAGCAGGAGGGGCACAGATACGCAGTATTTT
cdr3_aa: CASSVSRRGTDTQYF

cdr3_length: 15
clone_size: few
j_call: TRBJ2-1
v_call: TRBV10-3
d_call: NA
cdr3_nt: TGTGCCATCAGTGGGTTGTTTGAGGGGACAAATGAGCAGTTCTTC
cdr3_aa: CAISGLFEGTNEQFF

cdr3_length: 14
clone_size: NA
j_call: TRBJ2-1
v_call: TRBV6-5
d_call: TRBD2
cdr3_nt: TGTGCCAGCAGTTTTATAGGGAGGGACAATGAGCAGTTCTTC
cdr3_aa: CASSFIGRDNEQFF

cdr3_length: 14
clone_size: NA
j_call: TRBJ1-1
v_call: TRBV20-1
d_call: NA
cdr3_nt: TGCAGTGCTAGTAACCGGCCTACGAACACTGAAGCTTTCTTT
cdr3_aa: CSASNRPTNTEAFF

cdr3_length: 13
clone_size: NA
j_call: TRBJ2-3
v_call: TRBV2
d_call: NA
cdr3_nt: TGTGCCAGCAGTGTGGCGAACACAGATACGCAGTATTTT
cdr3_aa: CASSVANTDTQYF

cdr3_length: 15
clone_size: NA
j_call: TRBJ1-2
v_call: TRBV12-3/TRBV12-4
d_call: TRBD1
cdr3_nt: TGTGCCAGCAGTTTCGGGGCTGAGGGGGCTCATGGCTACACCTTC
cdr3_aa: CASSFGAEGAHGYTF

cdr3_length: 15
clone_size: NA
j_call: TRBJ2-5
v_call: TRBV5-6
d_call: NA
cdr3_nt: TGTGCCAGCAGCTTGCTTCTAGTCGAAGGGGGGACCCAGTACTTC
cdr3_aa: CASSLLLVEGGTQYF

cdr3_length: 18
clone_size: NA
j_call: TRBJ2-3
v_call: TRBV28
d_call: NA
cdr3_nt: TGTGCCAGCAGTCTCACAGGGTACAGGTCCAGGAGCACAGATACGCAGTATTTT
cdr3_aa: CASSLTGYRSRSTDTQYF

cdr3_length: 14
clone_size: few
j_call: TRBJ1-3
v_call: TRBV20-1
d_call: TRBD1
cdr3_nt: TGCAGTGCGAACCGGGACAGTTCTGGAAACACCATATATTTT
cdr3_aa: CSANRDSSGNTIYF

cdr3_length: 14
clone_size: NA
j_call: TRBJ2-5
v_call: TRBV7-2
d_call: NA
cdr3_nt: TGTGCCAGCAGCTTAGACCTTTCTCAAGAGACCCAGTACTTC
cdr3_aa: CASSLDLSQETQYF

cdr3_length: 16
clone_size: NA
j_call: TRBJ2-1
v_call: TRBV10-1
d_call: TRBD2
cdr3_nt: TGCGCCAGCAGTGGGGGACTAGCGGGACGGTACAATGAGCAGTTCTTC
cdr3_aa: CASSGGLAGRYNEQFF

cdr3_length: 16
clone_size: NA
j_call: TRBJ1-2
v_call: TRBV28
d_call: TRBD1
cdr3_nt: TGTGCCAGCAGTTCCCCCGGACAGGCCGAAATCTATGGCTACACCTTC
cdr3_aa: CASSSPGQAEIYGYTF

cdr3_length: 14
clone_size: NA
j_call: TRBJ2-7
v_call: TRBV12-3/TRBV12-4
d_call: TRBD1
cdr3_nt: TGTGCCAGCAGTTTGGTCGGGACAGGTGGCGAGCAGTACTTC
cdr3_aa: CASSLVGTGGEQYF

cdr3_length: 15
clone_size: once
j_call: TRBJ2-1
v_call: TRBV27
d_call: NA
cdr3_nt: TGTGCCAGCAACTCCATGGTGCAGGGTTTGTATGAGCAGTTCTTC
cdr3_aa: CASNSMVQGLYEQFF

cdr3_length: 16
clone_size: NA
j_call: TRBJ1-4
v_call: TRBV4-3
d_call: NA
cdr3_nt: TGCGCCAGCAGCCAAGATTCGGCAGGGAAAGATGAAAAACTGTTTTTT
cdr3_aa: CASSQDSAGKDEKLFF

cdr3_length: 13
clone_size: NA
j_call: TRBJ2-7
v_call: TRBV27
d_call: NA
cdr3_nt: TGTGCCAGCACCTCGTTATCCCGTTACGAGCAGTACTTC
cdr3_aa: CASTSLSRYEQYF

cdr3_length: 15
clone_size: few
j_call: TRBJ2-5
v_call: TRBV5-1
d_call: TRBD1
cdr3_nt: TGCGCCAGCAGCAGGGGGGACAGGGAGCGAGAGACCCAGTACTTC
cdr3_aa: CASSRGDRERETQYF

cdr3_length: 13
clone_size: few
j_call: TRBJ2-5
v_call: TRBV7-2
d_call: TRBD2
cdr3_nt: TGTGCCAGCAGCTTAGCTAGCGGGGAGACCCAGTACTTC
cdr3_aa: CASSLASGETQYF

cdr3_length: 13
clone_size: NA
j_call: TRBJ2-5
v_call: TRBV7-2
d_call: TRBD1
cdr3_nt: TGTGCCAGCAGCAGCCAGGACAGGGGAGAGCAGTACTTC
cdr3_aa: CASSSQDRGEQYF

cdr3_length: 16
clone_size: NA
j_call: TRBJ2-4
v_call: TRBV28
d_call: TRBD1
cdr3_nt: TGTGCCAGCAGTTCGGACAGGGGGAGGGCCAAAAACATTCAGTACTTC
cdr3_aa: CASSSDRGRAKNIQYF

cdr3_length: 16
clone_size: few
j_call: TRBJ2-1
v_call: TRBV5-1
d_call: TRBD2
cdr3_nt: TGCGCCAGCAGCTTTTTGGCTAGCGGGAGTGAAGATGAGCAGTTCTTC
cdr3_aa: CASSFLASGSEDEQFF

cdr3_length: 12
clone_size: many
j_call: TRBJ2-1
v_call: TRBV20-1
d_call: NA
cdr3_nt: TGCAGTGCGTCTATCCTTTACAATGAGCAGTTCTTC
cdr3_aa: CSASILYNEQFF

cdr3_length: 13
clone_size: NA
j_call: TRBJ2-5
v_call: TRBV5-1
d_call: TRBD1
cdr3_nt: TGCGCCAGCAGCCAAGGGACAGGGGAGACCCAGTACTTC
cdr3_aa: CASSQGTGETQYF

cdr3_length: 14
clone_size: NA
j_call: TRBJ1-2
v_call: TRBV28
d_call: TRBD1
cdr3_nt: TGTGCCAGCAGATCAGGGGGGGCTAACTATGGCTACACCTTC
cdr3_aa: CASRSGGANYGYTF

cdr3_length: 13
clone_size: few
j_call: TRBJ1-2
v_call: TRBV12-3/TRBV12-4
d_call: TRBD1
cdr3_nt: TGTGCCAGCAGTTACAGGGGTTGGGACGGCTACACCTTC
cdr3_aa: CASSYRGWDGYTF

cdr3_length: 13
clone_size: once
j_call: TRBJ2-3
v_call: TRBV11-2
d_call: NA
cdr3_nt: TGTGCCAGCACAACCGAGCCCCAAGATACGCAGTATTTT
cdr3_aa: CASTTEPQDTQYF

cdr3_length: 14
clone_size: few
j_call: TRBJ2-3
v_call: TRBV7-3
d_call: NA
cdr3_nt: TGTGCCAGCAGCTGGCCGGGCCACACAGATACGCAGTATTTT
cdr3_aa: CASSWPGHTDTQYF

cdr3_length: 13
clone_size: NA
j_call: TRBJ1-2
v_call: TRBV12-3/TRBV12-4
d_call: NA
cdr3_nt: TGTGCCAGCAGTTTGGGATTTAACTATGGCTACACCTTC
cdr3_aa: CASSLGFNYGYTF

cdr3_length: 13
clone_size: many
j_call: TRBJ1-2
v_call: TRBV11-2
d_call: TRBD1
cdr3_nt: TGTGCCAGCAGCTTTGGGACAGGGACTGGCTACACCTTC
cdr3_aa: CASSFGTGTGYTF

cdr3_length: 15
clone_size: once
j_call: TRBJ2-3
v_call: TRBV27
d_call: TRBD1
cdr3_nt: TGTGCCAGCAGTTCATCGACAGGGTTCGGGGATACGCAGTATTTT
cdr3_aa: CASSSSTGFGDTQYF

cdr3_length: 14
clone_size: NA
j_call: TRBJ2-3
v_call: TRBV20-1
d_call: NA
cdr3_nt: TGCAGTTCCCTGCTTGGAGGGGTTACAGATACGCAGTATTTT
cdr3_aa: CSSLLGGVTDTQYF

cdr3_length: 13
clone_size: few
j_call: TRBJ2-5
v_call: TRBV20-1
d_call: TRBD2
cdr3_nt: TGCAGTGCCCCGACTAGCGGCCAAGAGACCCAGTACTTC
cdr3_aa: CSAPTSGQETQYF

cdr3_length: 14
clone_size: NA
j_call: TRBJ2-7
v_call: TRBV10-3
d_call: NA
cdr3_nt: TGTGCCATCACCAGGGCGGGCGCGCGGAACGAGCAGTACTTC
cdr3_aa: CAITRAGARNEQYF

cdr3_length: 14
clone_size: few
j_call: TRBJ1-5
v_call: TRBV7-9
d_call: NA
cdr3_nt: TGTGCCAGCAGAACGGGGCGTCGAGATCAGCCCCAGCATTTT
cdr3_aa: CASRTGRRDQPQHF

cdr3_length: 14
clone_size: NA
j_call: TRBJ2-3
v_call: TRBV20-1
d_call: TRBD2
cdr3_nt: TGCAGTGCTAGGGTGGCGGGAGGGAGAGATACGCAGTATTTT
cdr3_aa: CSARVAGGRDTQYF

cdr3_length: 13
clone_size: NA
j_call: TRBJ1-1
v_call: TRBV20-1
d_call: TRBD1
cdr3_nt: TGCAGTGCTAGTCAGGGGGCGGACACTGAAGCTTTCTTT
cdr3_aa: CSASQGADTEAFF

cdr3_length: 13
clone_size: NA
j_call: TRBJ2-3
v_call: TRBV20-1
d_call: NA
cdr3_nt: TGCAGTGCTAGAGATCTTCTCACAGATACGCAGTATTTT
cdr3_aa: CSARDLLTDTQYF

cdr3_length: 14
clone_size: NA
j_call: TRBJ2-4
v_call: TRBV6-1
d_call: TRBD1
cdr3_nt: TGTGCCAGCAGTGCGACAGGGGGTAGAGACATTCAGTACTTC
cdr3_aa: CASSATGGRDIQYF

cdr3_length: 15
clone_size: NA
j_call: TRBJ2-1
v_call: TRBV6-2/TRBV6-3
d_call: TRBD2
cdr3_nt: TGTGCCAGCAGAATAGGACTAGCGGGAAACAATGGGCAGTTCTTC
cdr3_aa: CASRIGLAGNNGQFF

cdr3_length: 16
clone_size: NA
j_call: TRBJ1-2
v_call: TRBV12-3/TRBV12-4
d_call: TRBD1
cdr3_nt: TGTGCCAGCAGTCCTCACAGGGGTCCTACTAACTATGGCTACACCTTC
cdr3_aa: CASSPHRGPTNYGYTF

cdr3_length: 14
clone_size: NA
j_call: TRBJ1-1
v_call: TRBV6-5
d_call: NA
cdr3_nt: TGTGCCAGCAGGGAGGGGGGCGCGAGAACTGAAGCTTTCTTT
cdr3_aa: CASREGGARTEAFF

cdr3_length: 17
clone_size: NA
j_call: TRBJ2-3
v_call: TRBV12-3/TRBV12-4
d_call: TRBD2
cdr3_nt: TGTGCCAGTGCAGGGACTAGCGAGAGGGCCCCCACAGATACGCAGTATTTT
cdr3_aa: CASAGTSERAPTDTQYF

cdr3_length: 15
clone_size: few
j_call: TRBJ2-7
v_call: TRBV12-3/TRBV12-4
d_call: TRBD2
cdr3_nt: TGTGCCACCAACCGGGGTAGCGGGCCCTCCTACGAGCAGTACTTC
cdr3_aa: CATNRGSGPSYEQYF

cdr3_length: 15
clone_size: NA
j_call: TRBJ2-7
v_call: TRBV5-1
d_call: NA
cdr3_nt: TGCGCCAGCAGCTTGGATGGGGGAGGTATATACGAGCAGTACTTC
cdr3_aa: CASSLDGGGIYEQYF

cdr3_length: 12
clone_size: NA
j_call: TRBJ2-5
v_call: TRBV5-1
d_call: NA
cdr3_nt: TGCGCCAGCAGGGACGGGGGCGAGGTCCAGTACTTC
cdr3_aa: CASRDGGEVQYF

cdr3_length: 14
clone_size: NA
j_call: TRBJ2-1
v_call: TRBV7-2
d_call: TRBD2
cdr3_nt: TGTGCCAGCAGCTTGTCTAGCGGAGGCGATGAGCAGTTCTTC
cdr3_aa: CASSLSSGGDEQFF

cdr3_length: 15
clone_size: NA
j_call: TRBJ2-7
v_call: TRBV7-8
d_call: NA
cdr3_nt: TGTGCCAGCAGCCTAACATCAGGACAGTCCTACGAGCAGTACTTC
cdr3_aa: CASSLTSGQSYEQYF

cdr3_length: 16
clone_size: few
j_call: TRBJ1-6
v_call: TRBV6-5
d_call: TRBD1
cdr3_nt: TGTGCCAGCAGTTTGAATCGGGACAGCATTAATTCACCCCTCCACTTT
cdr3_aa: CASSLNRDSINSPLHF

cdr3_length: 13
clone_size: NA
j_call: TRBJ2-1
v_call: TRBV2
d_call: TRBD2
cdr3_nt: TGTGCCAGCAGGGGACTAGCCTATCATGAGCAGTTCTTC
cdr3_aa: CASRGLAYHEQFF

cdr3_length: 13
clone_size: NA
j_call: TRBJ2-5
v_call: TRBV20-1
d_call: TRBD1
cdr3_nt: TGCAGGATCACACAGGGGGCTTTGGAGACCCAGTACTTC
cdr3_aa: CRITQGALETQYF

cdr3_length: 13
clone_size: NA
j_call: TRBJ1-1
v_call: TRBV29-1
d_call: NA
cdr3_nt: TGCAGCGTTGACCCCAAGGCTCCGGGTGAAGCTTTCTTT
cdr3_aa: CSVDPKAPGEAFF

cdr3_length: 18
clone_size: few
j_call: TRBJ2-3
v_call: TRBV4-1
d_call: TRBD2
cdr3_nt: TGCGCCAGCAGCCAAGCACCGGGACTAGCGGACTTCACAGATACGCAGTATTTT
cdr3_aa: CASSQAPGLADFTDTQYF

cdr3_length: 17
clone_size: NA
j_call: TRBJ2-1
v_call: TRBV10-3
d_call: TRBD1
cdr3_nt: TGTGCCATCAGTGAGTCGGTTTTGGACAGGGGGGCAAATGAGCAGTTCTTC
cdr3_aa: CAISESVLDRGANEQFF